The following is a T cell receptor (beta chain) sequence with its context. The germline V gene has CDR1 SEHNR and CDR2 FQNEAQ (reference sequence). The CDR3 length is 13 residues. This sample is part of a study of T cells expressing NK-cell markers. Background on the study: Eight donors were sequenced, of whom seven were HCMV-seropositive, while the remaining one was HCMV-seronegative.

TCRdb reworked the 5' RACE reads into one entry per CDR3 protein, no DNA. Its table records under 200,000 distinct CDR3 sequences. This clonotype was obtained from a woman aged 18 to 75 in good health. The rearrangement uses TRBV7-9 and TRBJ1-5. Sequenced material: blood T cells: a sorted CD56 or NKG2C T cell subset, CD4+ or CD8+ T cells, or bulk PBMC T cells (not recorded which). The CDR3 reads CASSLEGPQPQHF.